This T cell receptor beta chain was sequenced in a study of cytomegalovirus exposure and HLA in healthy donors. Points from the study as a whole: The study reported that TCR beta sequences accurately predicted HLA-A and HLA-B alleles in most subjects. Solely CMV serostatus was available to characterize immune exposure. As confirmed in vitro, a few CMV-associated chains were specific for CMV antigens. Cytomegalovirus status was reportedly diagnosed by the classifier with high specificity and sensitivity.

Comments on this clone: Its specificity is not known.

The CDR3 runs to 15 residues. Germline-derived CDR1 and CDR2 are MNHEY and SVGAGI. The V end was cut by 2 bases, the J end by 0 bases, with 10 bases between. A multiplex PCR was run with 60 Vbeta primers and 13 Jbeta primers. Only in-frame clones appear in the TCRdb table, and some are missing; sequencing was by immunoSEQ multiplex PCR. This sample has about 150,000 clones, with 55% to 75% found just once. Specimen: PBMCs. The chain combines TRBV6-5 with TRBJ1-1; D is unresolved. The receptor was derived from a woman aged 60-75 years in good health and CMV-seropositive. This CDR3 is CASSYQPRVNTEAFF. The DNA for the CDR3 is TGTGCCAGCAGTTACCAACCCCGGGTGAACACTGAAGCTTTCTTT.